This T cell receptor (beta chain) came from a study of blood T cell repertoires in COVID-19. Profiling relied on immunoSEQ multiplex PCR, and the TCRdb table lists in-frame clones only, not all of them. The sample includes a few hundred thousand clones, 65% to 90% of them seen just once. This CDR3 is built from 15 residues. J was trimmed by 4 bases and V by 7 bases; bases with no gene match: 5. Germline lookup yields CDR1 LNHDA and CDR2 SQIVND (reference sequence). Residents of approximately 25 US areas, aged roughly 18 to 89 years, made up the participants. Cohort allocation depended upon clinical history that participants reported.

The V call is TRBV19, the J call TRBJ2-1; 12 bases align to TRBD2. The sample was PBMCs or T cells enriched from blood (not recorded which). The sequence was collected from a woman aged 40 to 55 with acute COVID-19. CDR3 sequence: CASTQLAGGYNEQFF. The DNA for the CDR3 is TGTGCCAGTACCCAACTAGCGGGAGGTTACAATGAGCAGTTCTTC. The entire variable domain, with the rest obtained from reference TRBV19 and TRBJ2-1, is as follows: DGGITQSPKYLFRKEGQNVTLSCEQNLNHDAMYWYRQDPGQGLRLIYYSQIVNDFQKGDIAEGYSVSREKKESFPLTVTSAQKNPTAFYLCASTQLAGGYNEQFFGPGTRLTVL.